This entry describes one TCR beta chain. Clones were sequenced by immunoSEQ multiplex PCR, and TCRdb holds only the in-frame ones, with some missing. The sample comprises tens of thousands of clones, roughly 90% of which are singletons, and roughly 2% rests with the top ten. The sample belongs to a study of glioma-infiltrating T cells after dendritic cell vaccination. The sample consisted of blood, taken before dendritic cell vaccination. The clonotype was recovered from a human donor with glioblastoma.

CDR3 in amino acids: CASSLGLAGGQSDTQYF. Here the CDR3 DNA reads TGTGCCAGCAGCCTGGGACTAGCGGGGGGGCAATCAGATACGCAGTATTTT. The chain joins TRBV7-2 to TRBJ2-3; 16 bases line up with TRBD2. After removal of 5 bases from V and 4 bases from J, the junction contained 6 bases not matched to a gene. The CDR3 loop spans 17 amino acids. The germline CDR1 and CDR2 sequences are SGHTA and FQGNSA.